This TCR beta chain was sequenced for a study of blood T cells in healthy people across ages. With respect to this clonotype: A much larger clone sits a single nucleotide away, making a read error possible.

A second PCR, run for about 6 to 11 cycles, used a sample-barcoded 5' primer plus a J-beta primer mix. TCRdb fed the 5' RACE reads into MiXCR, producing one record per CDR3 protein. The sample records about 640,000 distinct CDR3 sequences, approximately 59% being singletons. Germline trimming cut 4 bases from V and 11 bases from J; bases unmatched to any gene: 13. CDR3 length: 13 amino acids. Germline V gives CDR1 DFQATT, CDR2 SNEGSKA (reference sequence). The source is a man between 60 and 75 years old in good health. The chain uses TRBV20-1 and TRBJ2-5; 7 bases match TRBD2. The sequenced material came from blood. CDR3 residues: CSATVAGTNEQYF. The CDR3 DNA follows: TGCAGTGCTACAGTGGCGGGGACTAATGAGCAGTACTTC.